Below are 32 T cell receptor beta chains sequenced from a single sample in a study of a mutant IDH1 vaccine in newly diagnosed glioma. Using immunoSEQ multiplex PCR, the repertoire was profiled, and TCRdb retains in-frame clones only, with some absent. The sample holds some 87,000 clones; roughly 75% are singletons and the top ten take roughly 6.9%. This sample's time point: baseline, week 1 (first vaccination visit). Treatment specified: pre-vaccination baseline after standard-of-care therapy. The sample was PBMCs, taken from a glioma patient treated with radiotherapy, temozolomide or both. The receptors come from a man aged 40-49 years with glioma.

DNA of the CDR3: TGTGCCAGCAGGGAACAGGAAGGCACTGAAGCTTTCTTT. The encoded protein is CASREQEGTEAFF. The chain joins TRBV2 to TRBJ1-1; D may be TRBD1 (5 bases). Germline lookup yields CDR1 SNHLY and CDR2 FYNNEI. The ends were cut back, 6 bases at V and 4 bases at J, with 12 bases in the middle. The CDR3 runs 13 residues.

The chain joins TRBV27 to TRBJ2-7, with no clear D. The V gene's germline CDR1 is MNHEY and CDR2 SMNVEV (reference sequence). The CDR3 is 12 residues long. Trimming removed 4 bases at V and 6 bases at J, with 10 bases between. The CDR3 DNA reads TGTGCCAGCAGTTCCCTCTTGACCGAGCAGTACTTC. Protein sequence: CASSSLLTEQYF.

This sequence joins TRBV10-3 and TRBJ2-7; TRBD1 might be the D (6 bases). CDR1 and CDR2 (germline): ENHRY, SYGVKD. This CDR3 is 13 amino acids long. Trimming removed 7 bases from V and 3 bases from J, with 13 bases in between. Written as DNA, the CDR3 is TGTGCCATCAATGGACAGATGGGCTACGAGCAGTACTTC. It encodes CAINGQMGYEQYF.

This clone came up a few times. The gene calls are TRBV11-3 and TRBJ2-3; no firm D call. This CDR3 is built from 13 residues. V was cut by 3 bases and J by 3 bases, with 7 bases left in between. Germline loops: CDR1 SGHNT, CDR2 YENEEA. The CDR3 coding sequence is TGTGCCAGCAGCTTCCATGGGACAGATACGCAGTATTTT. Amino acid sequence: CASSFHGTDTQYF.

J is TRBJ2-4 and V is TRBV10-3; a weak D match, TRBD2 (7 bases). The CDR3 has 15 amino acids. Trimming cost V 2 bases and J 1 base, with 9 bases left between them. Germline CDR1 reads ENHRY; CDR2 reads SYGVKD. The CDR3 DNA sequence: TGTGCCATCAGTGAGGGGGGGGCGGCCAAAAACATTCAGTACTTC. It encodes CAISEGGAAKNIQYF.

This clone was detected only once. J is TRBJ2-1 and V is TRBV9, with D hard to call. This CDR3 is built from 16 residues. The V gene lost 6 bases and the J gene lost 5 bases, with 21 bases spanning the gap. Germline V gives CDR1 SGDLS, CDR2 YYNGEE. CDR3 in DNA: TGTGCCAGCACCCAAACGACAAGGAGCGCTAACAATGAGCAGTTCTTC. Its protein product is CASTQTTRSANNEQFF.

The genes are TRBV7-6 and TRBJ1-1; D might be TRBD1 (5 bases). Germline-derived CDR1 and CDR2 are SGHVS and FNYEAQ. The CDR3 is 17 amino acids. V was cut by 5 bases and J by 1 base, with 20 bases left in between. CDR3 nucleotides: TGTGCCAGCAGCACGCAAACCTCAGGGACCGGGAACACTGAAGCTTTCTTT. Translating it yields CASSTQTSGTGNTEAFF.

This chain connects TRBV7-9 to TRBJ1-2, with TRBD1 matching 8 bases. Germline V CDR1 and CDR2: SEHNR, FQNEAQ (reference sequence). Unmatched junction bases numbered 7, after V lost 3 bases and J lost 4 bases. The CDR3 totals 15 residues. The chain's CDR3 is CASSFAGGATYGYTF. The CDR3 bases are TGTGCCAGCAGCTTTGCAGGGGGCGCTACCTATGGCTACACCTTC.

The V gene is TRBV4-1, the J gene TRBJ2-7; 7 bases agree with TRBD2. CDR1 is MGHRA and CDR2 is YSYEKL in the germline V gene. CDR3 size: 17 residues. Trimming removed 3 bases from V and 0 bases from J; junction bases left unmatched: 11. CDR3 sequence reads: CASSQALGTTHSYEQYF. The CDR3 DNA is TGCGCCAGCAGCCAGGCCCTAGGGACTACTCACTCCTACGAGCAGTACTTC.

In its sample, this clone was seen once. This chain joins TRBV4-2 and TRBJ2-5; 9 bases match TRBD2. Per the germline V gene, CDR1 is LGHNA and CDR2 is YNFKEQ. The CDR3 has 17 residues. Trimming cost V 5 bases and J 5 bases; bases outside gene matches: 15. CDR3 residues: CASSASGSERGAETQYF. DNA of the CDR3: TGTGCCAGCAGCGCCTCGGGGAGCGAGCGGGGGGCCGAGACCCAGTACTTC.

The chain recombines TRBV28 with TRBJ1-5, with D perhaps matching TRBD1 (5 bases). Germline lookup yields CDR1 MDHEN and CDR2 SYDVKM. V was clipped by 5 bases and J by 0 bases, with 17 bases between them. This CDR3 contains 17 residues. The CDR3 reads CASSNYGTGDSNQPQHF. The CDR3 bases are TGTGCCAGCAGTAATTATGGGACGGGGGATAGCAATCAGCCCCAGCATTTT.

As concerns this clone: Compared with germline, one end of the junction differs, possibly owing to a read error. V usage is TRBV20-1 and J usage is TRBJ2-3, with 8 positions matching TRBD1. The length of the CDR3 is 11 residues. Germline loops: CDR1 DFQATT, CDR2 SNEGSKA (reference sequence). CDR3 bases: TGCAGTGCTAGAGAAGGACAGGGACCGAATTTT. It yields the protein CSAREGQGPNF.

The chain joins TRBV18 to TRBJ1-2; 9 bases agree with TRBD1. V lost 6 bases to trimming and J lost 4 bases; unmatched junction nucleotides: 9. The CDR3 is 15 residues long. CDR1 is KGHSH and CDR2 is LQKENI in the germline V gene. The DNA of the CDR3 is TGTGCCAGCTCCCCATCCGGACAGGGGATCTATGGCTACACCTTC. It encodes CASSPSGQGIYGYTF.

V and J are TRBV6-7 and TRBJ2-7; 7 positions agree with TRBD2. TRBV6-7 carries the ORF label, with uncertain function. The CDR3 extends over 15 amino acids. V was pared by 0 bases and J by 2 bases, with 4 bases of the junction left unmatched. CDR3 in amino acids: CASSYSGRAPYEQYF. Written as DNA, the CDR3 is TGTGCCAGCAGTTACTCGGGGAGGGCCCCCTACGAGCAGTACTTC.

This chain uses TRBV12-2 with TRBJ1-1; the table gives TRBD1 as D, unverified against the DNA. TRBV12-2 is listed as a pseudogene. CDR3 length: 17 residues. The CDR3 loop is CASRLAVLGQMNTEAFF. Here the CDR3 DNA reads TGTGCAAGTCGCTTAGCCGTCTTGGGACAGATGAACACTGAAGCTTTCTTT.

The V call is TRBV5-4, the J call TRBJ2-3; the D gene is possibly TRBD1 (6 bases). Trimming shortened V by 6 bases and J by 0 bases, and 17 bases separated the two germline ends. The CDR3 runs to 16 residues. Per germline, CDR1 SGHNT and CDR2 YYREEE (reference sequence). The CDR3 DNA sequence: TGTGCCAGCACCAACCGTGAGGGGGAAAGCACAGATACGCAGTATTTT. This gives the protein CASTNREGESTDTQYF. Together with reference TRBV5-4 and TRBJ2-3, the CDR3 gives the full variable domain: ETGVTQSPTHLIKTRGQQVTLRCSSQSGHNTVSWYQQALGQGPQFIFQYYREEENGRGNFPPRFSGLQFPNYSSELNVNALELDDSALYLCASTNREGESTDTQYFGPGTRLTVL.

The chain couples TRBV6-1 to TRBJ1-1; D gene uncertain. The V and J ends lost 5 bases and 1 base respectively, with 8 bases between them. CDR3 size: 13 residues. Germline CDR1 reads MNHNS; CDR2 reads SASEGT. CDR3 residues: CASSLGPNTEAFF. CDR3 coding DNA: TGTGCCAGCAGTTTGGGCCCGAACACTGAAGCTTTCTTT.

V is TRBV10-3 and J is TRBJ2-7, with D unclear. Trimming cost V 7 bases and J 4 bases, with 14 bases left between them. CDR3 length equals 13 residues. Germline lookup yields CDR1 ENHRY and CDR2 SYGVKD. The chain's CDR3 is CAIKTAAEYEQYF. The CDR3 DNA sequence: TGTGCCATCAAGACTGCCGCCGAGTACGAGCAGTACTTC.

This clone was detected only a few times. The rearrangement uses TRBV10-3 and TRBJ2-1; weak D call: TRBD2 (6 bases). The CDR3 covers 17 residues. The germline gives CDR1 ENHRY, CDR2 SYGVKD. Trimming took off 2 bases at V and 5 bases at J, with 19 bases between the two ends. CDR3 sequence (DNA): TGTGCCATCAGTGAGCCGGGGGAGGCTAGCATCGACAATGAGCAGTTCTTC. This codes for CAISEPGEASIDNEQFF.

The V and J genes are TRBV5-6 and TRBJ2-3, with TRBD1 as a possible D gene (6 bases). The germline CDR1 and CDR2 sequences are SGHDT and YYEEEE. The ends were cut back, 2 bases at V and 5 bases at J, with 12 bases in the middle. CDR3 size: 14 residues. Here the CDR3 DNA reads TGTGCCAGCAGCTTTTCCAGGGGCCTAGATACGCAGTATTTT. This codes for CASSFSRGLDTQYF.

The V call is TRBV21-1, the J call TRBJ1-1; the table's D gene call, TRBD1, was not cross checked with the DNA. TRBV21-1 is termed a pseudogene. The CDR3 runs to 15 residues. CDR3 loop: CASSKEGRVNTEAFF. CDR3 in DNA: TGTGCCAGCAGCAAAGAGGGCAGGGTGAACACTGAAGCTTTCTTT.

The chain joins TRBV19 to TRBJ1-6; TRBD1 is a possible D gene (5 bases). Germline-derived CDR1 and CDR2 are LNHDA and SQIVND (reference sequence). The CDR3 contains 16 residues. The V end lost 1 base, the J end lost 7 bases, and 14 bases lay between the germline ends. The CDR3 reads CASSIAPGRTNSPLHF. CDR3 nucleotide sequence: TGTGCCAGTAGTATAGCCCCGGGACGGACAAATTCACCCCTCCACTTT.

This chain uses TRBV6-1 with TRBJ1-3; D gene ambiguous. Germline loops: CDR1 MNHNS, CDR2 SASEGT. The CDR3 sequence is 15 residues long. V was cut by 2 bases and J by 2 bases, with 10 bases left in between. The CDR3 sequence is CASSEITPPGNTIYF. DNA for the CDR3: TGTGCCAGCAGTGAAATAACGCCTCCTGGAAACACCATATATTTT.

This clone was observed a few times. This rearrangement joins TRBV5-1 to TRBJ1-1; 7 bases match TRBD1. The junction had 8 bases not matched to a gene; V was cut back by 3 bases and J by 3 bases. The CDR3 spans 15 residues. The germline V gene has CDR1 SGHRS and CDR2 YFSETQ. The CDR3 reads CASSWGQWGHTEAFF. In nucleotides, the CDR3 is TGCGCCAGCAGCTGGGGACAGTGGGGGCACACTGAAGCTTTCTTT.

The chain carries TRBV4-2 and TRBJ1-4; D gene uncertain. The CDR3 sequence is 15 residues long. V was pared by 0 bases and J by 0 bases, with 5 bases between. Germline-derived CDR1 and CDR2 are LGHNA and YNFKEQ. CDR3: CASSQDLSTNEKLFF. The CDR3 DNA follows: TGTGCCAGCAGCCAAGACTTATCAACTAATGAAAAACTGTTTTTT.

V usage is TRBV28 and J usage is TRBJ2-7; D perhaps matches TRBD2 (5 bases). V was cut by 7 bases and J by 2 bases, with 15 bases left in between. The CDR3 sequence is 14 residues long. Germline V gene lookup returns CDR1 MDHEN and CDR2 SYDVKM. In DNA form, the CDR3 reads TGTGCCAGCACTAGAGGAGGTACTACCTACGAGCAGTACTTC. It specifies CASTRGGTTYEQYF.

The chain is built from TRBV6-5 and TRBJ2-1; D might be TRBD2 (5 bases). Trimming removed 6 bases from V and 2 bases from J, with 11 bases in between. The CDR3 contains 14 residues. The V gene's germline CDR1 is MNHEY and CDR2 SVGAGI. The CDR3 sequence: CASRSLGAYNEQFF. The DNA for the CDR3 is TGTGCCAGCAGATCACTCGGGGCCTACAATGAGCAGTTCTTC.

The chain combines TRBV27 with TRBJ1-2, with TRBD1 matching over 10 bases. Per germline, CDR1 MNHEY and CDR2 SMNVEV (reference sequence). The V gene end was trimmed by 5 bases and the J gene end by 7 bases; junction bases not matched to a gene: 7. This CDR3 spans 14 amino acids. CDR3 in amino acids: CASSPQRQGAGYTF. The CDR3 nucleotides are TGTGCCAGCAGTCCTCAGAGACAGGGGGCTGGCTACACCTTC.

J is TRBJ2-7 and V is TRBV7-2, with TRBD1 matching over 8 bases. The V gene end was trimmed by 5 bases and the J gene end by 7 bases; junction bases not matched to a gene: 10. CDR1 and CDR2 from the germline V gene are SGHTA and FQGNSA. The CDR3 is 14 residues long. The CDR3 here is CASSLGTGKSEQYF. The CDR3 coding sequence is TGTGCCAGCAGCCTCGGGACAGGTAAAAGTGAGCAGTACTTC.

This rearrangement joins TRBV25-1 to TRBJ2-7; TRBD1 matches 8 bases. Trimming took 1 base from V and 5 from J; bases not matched to a gene: 4. Germline values: CDR1 MGHDK, CDR2 SYGVNS. This CDR3 has 14 amino acids. The CDR3 region is CASSEFGTGDEQYF. The CDR3 nucleotides read TGTGCCAGCAGTGAATTCGGGACAGGCGACGAGCAGTACTTC.

The chain employs TRBV7-2 and TRBJ2-5; D remains ambiguous. This CDR3 spans 13 amino acids. Germline V gives CDR1 SGHTA, CDR2 FQGNSA. V lost 1 base and J lost 3, with 6 bases in between. CDR3 nucleotides: TGTGCCAGCAGCTTAGAGGCAGAAGAGACCCAGTACTTC. Translation gives CASSLEAEETQYF.

V usage is TRBV18 and J usage is TRBJ2-7; D uncertain. CDR3 length: 16 amino acids. Trimming removed 4 bases from V and 0 bases from J, with 16 bases in between. Looked up from germline, CDR1 is KGHSH and CDR2 is LQKENI. This CDR3 reads CASSLGTAQSSYEQYF. The CDR3 nucleotides are TGTGCCAGCTCACTGGGAACGGCCCAGAGCTCCTACGAGCAGTACTTC.